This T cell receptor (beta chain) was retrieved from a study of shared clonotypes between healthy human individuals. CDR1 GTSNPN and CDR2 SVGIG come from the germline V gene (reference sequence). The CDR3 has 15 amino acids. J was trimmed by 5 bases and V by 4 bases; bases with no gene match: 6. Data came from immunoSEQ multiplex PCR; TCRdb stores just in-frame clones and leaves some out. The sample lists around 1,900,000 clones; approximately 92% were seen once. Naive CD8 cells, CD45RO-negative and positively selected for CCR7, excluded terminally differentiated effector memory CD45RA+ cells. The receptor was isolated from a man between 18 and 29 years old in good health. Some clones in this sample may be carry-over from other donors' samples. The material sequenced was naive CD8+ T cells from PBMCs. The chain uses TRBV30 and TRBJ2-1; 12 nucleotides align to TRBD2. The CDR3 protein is CAWTPLAGGNNEQFF. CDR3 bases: TGTGCCTGGACACCCCTAGCGGGAGGGAACAATGAGCAGTTCTTC.